A selection of T cell receptor beta chains follows, all from one sample in a study of CD8 T cells in Susac syndrome. TCRdb reprocessed the immunoSEQ multiplex PCR reads with MiXCR, giving one entry per CDR3 protein. Among more than 110,000 distinct CDR3 sequences, roughly 94% were seen once, and the ten largest hold 0.14%. The specimen was CD4+ T cells from PBMCs. All receptors derive from a human donor with Susac syndrome. Both conserved end residues are part of each CDR3. D genes are given only for firm matches. Expanded clones get a size class; other rows say once, few or many, or leave the size out.

NA TRBJ2-1 TRBV9 NA TGTGCCAGCAGCCGTCAAACAGGGTCTTCATACAATGAGCAGTTCTTC CASSRQTGSSYNEQFF
NA TRBJ2-2 TRBV4-2 NA TGTGCCAGCCGCCGGGACACTTACACCGGGGAGCTGTTTTTT CASRRDTYTGELFF
NA TRBJ1-1 TRBV7-2 NA TGTGCCAGCAGCCGATGGGCAGGGCTTCGGGGGTCTGAAGCTTTCTTT CASSRWAGLRGSEAFF
NA TRBJ2-7 TRBV12-3/TRBV12-4 NA TGTGCCAGCAGTTTGCAGGACAGCACCTACGAGCAGTACTTC CASSLQDSTYEQYF
NA TRBJ2-4 TRBV20-1 NA TGCAGTGCTACGACCGCTGGGGGTCGGGAGGCCAAAAACATTCAGTACTTC CSATTAGGREAKNIQYF
NA TRBJ1-1 TRBV2 NA TGTGCCAGCAGCCCTAGGACAGCGACCAGCACTGAAGCTTTCTTT CASSPRTATSTEAFF
once TRBJ2-3 TRBV20-1 TRBD1 TGCAGTGCTAGTCACAGGGGGACAGGGTCAGATACGCAGTATTTT CSASHRGTGSDTQYF
NA TRBJ2-5 TRBV12-3/TRBV12-4 NA TGTGCCAGCAGTTTAGCCCGACCCGAGACCCAGTACTTC CASSLARPETQYF
NA TRBJ1-2 TRBV3-1 NA TGTGCCAGCAGCCAGGGGGCGGGAGGCTACACCTTC CASSQGAGGYTF
once TRBJ1-6 TRBV9 NA TGTGCCAGCAGCGAGGGGGGGACCAATTCACCCCTCCACTTT CASSEGGTNSPLHF
NA TRBJ2-2 TRBV4-3 TRBD2 TGCGCCAGCAGCCGGAAATATGGAGCGGGAGGGGCCGGGGAGCTGTTTTTT CASSRKYGAGGAGELFF
NA TRBJ1-2 TRBV12-3/TRBV12-4 NA TGTGCCAGCAGTCCCGCGGGGGGGGGCTACACCTTC CASSPAGGGYTF
NA TRBJ2-7 TRBV19 TRBD2 TGTGCCAGTAGTATTGGGCTAGCGGGCTACGAGCAGTACTTC CASSIGLAGYEQYF
NA TRBJ2-7 TRBV10-3 TRBD1 TGTGCCATCAGCGGGACAGACTCCTACGAGCAGTACTTC CAISGTDSYEQYF
NA TRBJ1-1 TRBV2 NA TGTGCCAGCGCCGGGACTCCCTCAAAAGGGGCTTTCTTT CASAGTPSKGAFF
NA TRBJ2-1 TRBV5-6 NA TGTGCCAGCAGCTTTTCAGCAAGAAGCTCCTACAATGAGCAGTTCTTC CASSFSARSSYNEQFF
NA TRBJ2-5 TRBV7-2 TRBD1 TGTGCCAGCAGCCTCCCCGGGACAGGGGGCATAGGGACCCAGTACTTC CASSLPGTGGIGTQYF
NA TRBJ2-1 TRBV7-3 TRBD2 TGTGCCAGCAGCTTTGCTAGCGGCACCTACAATGAGCAGTTCTTC CASSFASGTYNEQFF
NA TRBJ2-7 TRBV28 TRBD1 TGTGCCAGCATGGGACAGGGGCATGGCGAGCAGTACTTC CASMGQGHGEQYF
once TRBJ2-5 TRBV4-1 NA TGCGCCAGCAGCCAAGATATTAGCCGTCGACAAGAGACCCAGTACTTC CASSQDISRRQETQYF